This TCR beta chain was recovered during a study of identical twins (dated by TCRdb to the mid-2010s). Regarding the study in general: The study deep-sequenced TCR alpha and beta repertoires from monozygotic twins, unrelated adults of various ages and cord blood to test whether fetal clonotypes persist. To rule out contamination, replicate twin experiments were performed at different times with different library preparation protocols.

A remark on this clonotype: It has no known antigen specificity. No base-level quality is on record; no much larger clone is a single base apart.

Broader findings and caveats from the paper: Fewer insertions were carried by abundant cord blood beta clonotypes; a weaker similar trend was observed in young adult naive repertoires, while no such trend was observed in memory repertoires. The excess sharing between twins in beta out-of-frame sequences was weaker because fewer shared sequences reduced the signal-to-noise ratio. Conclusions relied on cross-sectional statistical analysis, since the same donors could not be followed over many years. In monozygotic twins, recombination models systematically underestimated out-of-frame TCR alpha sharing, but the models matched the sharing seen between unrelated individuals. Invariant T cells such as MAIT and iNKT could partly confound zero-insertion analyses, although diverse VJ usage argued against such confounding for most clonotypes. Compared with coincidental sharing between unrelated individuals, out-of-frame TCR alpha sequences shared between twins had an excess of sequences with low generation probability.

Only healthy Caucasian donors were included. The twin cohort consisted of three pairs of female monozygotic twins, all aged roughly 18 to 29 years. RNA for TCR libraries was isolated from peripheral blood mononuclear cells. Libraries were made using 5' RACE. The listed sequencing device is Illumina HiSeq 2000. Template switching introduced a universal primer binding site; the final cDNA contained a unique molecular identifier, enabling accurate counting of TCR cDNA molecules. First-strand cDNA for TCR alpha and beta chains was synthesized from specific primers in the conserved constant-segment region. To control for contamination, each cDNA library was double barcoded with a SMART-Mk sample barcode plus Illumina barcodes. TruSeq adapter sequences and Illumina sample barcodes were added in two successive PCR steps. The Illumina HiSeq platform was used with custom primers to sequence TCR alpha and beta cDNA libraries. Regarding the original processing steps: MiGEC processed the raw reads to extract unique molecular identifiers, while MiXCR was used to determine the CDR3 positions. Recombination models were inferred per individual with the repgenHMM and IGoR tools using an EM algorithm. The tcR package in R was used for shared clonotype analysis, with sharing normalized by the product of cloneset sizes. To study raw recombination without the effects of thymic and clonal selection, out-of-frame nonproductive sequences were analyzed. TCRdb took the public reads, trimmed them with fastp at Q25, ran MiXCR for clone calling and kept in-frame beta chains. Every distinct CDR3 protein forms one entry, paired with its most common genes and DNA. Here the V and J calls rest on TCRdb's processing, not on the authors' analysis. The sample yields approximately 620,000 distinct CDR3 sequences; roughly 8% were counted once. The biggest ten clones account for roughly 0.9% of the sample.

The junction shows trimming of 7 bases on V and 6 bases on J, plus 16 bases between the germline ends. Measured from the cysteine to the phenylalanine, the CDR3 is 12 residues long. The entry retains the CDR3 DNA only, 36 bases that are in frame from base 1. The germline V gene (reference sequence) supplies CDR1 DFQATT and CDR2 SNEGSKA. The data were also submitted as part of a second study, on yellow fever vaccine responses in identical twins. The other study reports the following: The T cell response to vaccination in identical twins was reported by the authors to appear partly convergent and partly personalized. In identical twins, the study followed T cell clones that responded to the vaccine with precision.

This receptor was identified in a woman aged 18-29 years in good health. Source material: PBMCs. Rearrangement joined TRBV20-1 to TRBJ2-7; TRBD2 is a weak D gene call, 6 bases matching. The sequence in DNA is TGCAGTGTTAAAAGGACTACCAGCGAGCAGTACTTC. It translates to CSVKRTTSEQYF.